This passage covers 30 T cell receptor beta chains from one sample sequenced in a study of shared clonotypes between healthy human individuals. Method: immunoSEQ multiplex PCR; TCRdb's copy keeps in-frame clones and lacks some. This sample yields about 1.5 million clones, of which under 99% are seen a single time; roughly 0.42% belongs to the top ten. What was sequenced was naive CD4+ T cells sorted from blood. Specified subset: CD45RA+ positively selected. The source is a man aged 30 to 39 in good health.

J is TRBJ2-3 and V is TRBV7-2, with D hard to call. Germline CDR1 SGHTA, CDR2 FQGNSA. The CDR3 is made up of 13 amino acids. V shed 5 bases and J shed 4 bases, with 10 bases lying between them. This CDR3 reads CASSRTVADTQYF. CDR3 coding DNA: TGTGCCAGCAGCCGTACGGTAGCAGATACGCAGTATTTT.

This chain connects TRBV28 to TRBJ2-1; D unclear. This CDR3 region has 14 residues. Looked up from germline, CDR1 is MDHEN and CDR2 is SYDVKM. With 9 bases removed from V and 7 bases from J, the gap between germline ends came to 19 bases. The CDR3 loop reads CASRSWPGPNEQFF. The DNA for the CDR3 is TGTGCCAGTCGTTCATGGCCCGGCCCGAATGAGCAGTTCTTC.

The V gene is TRBV28, the J gene TRBJ2-6; 10 bases match TRBD2. Losses at the gene ends were 9 bases for V and 2 bases for J; bases not matched to a gene: 7. CDR1 and CDR2 from the germline V gene are MDHEN and SYDVKM. The CDR3 runs 16 residues. The CDR3 coding sequence is TGTGCCAGTCTTAGCGGGAGGCCCCCTGGGGCCAACGTCCTGACTTTC. This sequence encodes CASLSGRPPGANVLTF.

This clone has a single count. The chain joins TRBV7-2 to TRBJ2-1; 11 bases agree with TRBD2. This CDR3 comprises 16 residues. The junction had 9 bases not matched to a gene; V was cut back by 3 bases and J by 8 bases. The germline V gene encodes CDR1 SGHTA and CDR2 FQGNSA. This chain's CDR3 is CASSFVLAGGRDEQFF. Written as DNA, the CDR3 is TGTGCCAGCAGCTTCGTCTTAGCGGGAGGGAGGGATGAGCAGTTCTTC.

The rearrangement links TRBV18 to TRBJ1-1, with 8 bases aligning to TRBD1. Germline assignment: CDR1 KGHSH and CDR2 LQKENI. This CDR3 has 13 amino acids. Unmatched junction bases numbered 2, after V lost 5 bases and J lost 3 bases. CDR3 in DNA: TGTGCCAGCTCAACGACAGGGGACACTGAAGCTTTCTTT. It is translated as CASSTTGDTEAFF.

The chain recombines TRBV2 with TRBJ1-2, with no clear D. V was shortened by 4 bases and J by 4 bases, with 7 bases between the two germline ends. The CDR3 length is 12 residues. Germline assignment: CDR1 SNHLY and CDR2 FYNNEI. The CDR3 loop reads CASSAWSYGYTF. Written as DNA, the CDR3 is TGTGCCAGCAGTGCTTGGTCCTATGGCTACACCTTC.

In nucleotides, the CDR3 is TGTGCCTGGGGGGGCTTAAACCAGTACTTC. Protein sequence: CAWGGLNQYF. V is TRBV30 and J is TRBJ2-7; the D gene is possibly TRBD1 (6 bases). The CDR3 has 10 amino acids. Trimming left V 5 bases short and J 10 bases short, with 12 bases between. Germline loops: CDR1 GTSNPN, CDR2 SVGIG (reference sequence).

The V gene is TRBV7-8, the J gene TRBJ2-1; the match to TRBD2 covers 15 bases. The CDR3 has 15 residues. V shed 5 bases, J shed 8 bases, and the junction held 4 bases outside the gene matches. The germline V gene has CDR1 SGHVS and CDR2 FQNEAQ. CDR3 coding DNA: TGTGCCAGCAGCGGGACTAGCGGGAGGAGTCATGAGCAGTTCTTC. Protein product: CASSGTSGRSHEQFF.

V and J are TRBV12-2 and TRBJ2-1; TRBD1 reflects the table's D call only, with no check against the DNA. TRBV12-2 is deemed a pseudogene. The CDR3 has 16 residues. In nucleotides, the CDR3 is TGTGCAAGTCGCTCCCCGGGACAGGGGCTATACAATGAGCAGTTCTTC. Its translation is CASRSPGQGLYNEQFF.

The chain has TRBV7-7 and TRBJ2-5; 9 bases match TRBD1. In germline, CDR1 is SSHAT, CDR2 FNYEAQ (reference sequence). Trimming removed 5 bases from V and 7 bases from J; junction bases left unmatched: 5. The CDR3 totals 13 residues. The CDR3: CASSREDRGTQYF. As DNA, the CDR3 is TGTGCCAGCAGCCGCGAGGACAGGGGGACCCAGTACTTC.

The genes are TRBV5-1 and TRBJ2-1; TRBD2 agrees at 9 bases. CDR3 size: 14 residues. CDR1 is SGHRS and CDR2 is YFSETQ in the germline V gene. The J segment lost 2 bases and the V segment lost 5 bases, leaving 2 bases of the junction unmatched. In DNA form, the CDR3 reads TGCGCCAGCAGTCCTAGCGGGGCCTACAATGAGCAGTTCTTC. It specifies CASSPSGAYNEQFF. The whole variable domain, filled in from reference TRBV5-1 and TRBJ2-1, reads KAGVTQTPRYLIKTRGQQVTLSCSPISGHRSVSWYQQTPGQGLQFLFEYFSETQRNKGNFPGRFSGRQFSNSRSEMNVSTLELGDSALYLCASSPSGAYNEQFFGPGTRLTVL.

The J gene is TRBJ2-7, the V gene TRBV10-1; 12 bases map to TRBD1. This CDR3 spans 16 amino acids. Germline assignment: CDR1 WNHNN and CDR2 SYGVQD (reference sequence). Trimming removed 5 bases from V and 7 bases from J; junction bases left unmatched: 12. CDR3 amino acids: CASSQRPGQGALEQYF. The CDR3 DNA sequence: TGCGCCAGCAGTCAGAGACCGGGACAGGGGGCGCTTGAGCAGTACTTC.

The chain links TRBV28 to TRBJ2-7; the D gene is possibly TRBD1 (6 bases). V lost 3 bases and J lost 1, with 19 bases in between. Germline V gene data show CDR1 as MDHEN and CDR2 as SYDVKM. The CDR3 spans 17 residues. CDR3 region: CASSFSETGLLSYEQYF. DNA for the CDR3: TGTGCCAGCAGTTTTTCGGAGACAGGTCTCCTTTCCTACGAGCAGTACTTC.

The gene calls are TRBV5-1 and TRBJ2-3; 7 bases fit TRBD2. This CDR3 has 16 amino acids. The V segment lost 0 bases and the J segment 2 bases; nucleotides outside the gene matches: 6. The germline V gene has CDR1 SGHRS and CDR2 YFSETQ. CDR3 sequence (DNA): TGCGCCAGCAGCTTGGAGGGACTACCACACACAGATACGCAGTATTTT. Encoded protein: CASSLEGLPHTDTQYF.

The chain links TRBV5-1 to TRBJ1-1, with D perhaps matching TRBD1 (6 bases). V lost 5 bases and J 1 base, leaving 18 bases between the germline ends. Germline lookup yields CDR1 SGHRS and CDR2 YFSETQ. The length of the CDR3 is 16 residues. The CDR3 here is CASSPEIRGPNTEAFF. In DNA form, the CDR3 reads TGCGCCAGCAGTCCTGAGATACGGGGGCCGAACACTGAAGCTTTCTTT.

This clone was recorded only once. This chain links TRBV15 with TRBJ2-7, with D tentatively TRBD2 (6 bases). Trimming took 1 base from V and 1 from J, leaving 8 bases between them. This CDR3 spans 14 amino acids. The V gene's germline CDR1 is LNHNV and CDR2 YYDKDF (reference sequence). CDR3: CATSRVEGSYEQYF. The CDR3 coding sequence is TGTGCCACCAGCAGAGTGGAGGGATCCTACGAGCAGTACTTC.

The chain employs TRBV5-1 and TRBJ2-3, with D possibly matching TRBD2 (6 bases). This CDR3 contains 15 residues. Germline CDR1 reads SGHRS; CDR2 reads YFSETQ. Trimming pared 0 bases from V and 2 bases from J, leaving 10 bases between. CDR3 DNA sequence: TGCGCCAGCAGCTTGGGTGGGGGGACCACAGATACGCAGTATTTT. This gives the protein CASSLGGGTTDTQYF.

This chain connects TRBV6-1 to TRBJ1-5; a possible D gene is TRBD1 (5 bases). The length of the CDR3 is 14 residues. V lost 6 bases and J lost 7, with 16 bases in between. Germline-derived CDR1 and CDR2 are MNHNS and SASEGT. The CDR3 here is CASRSGTGSQPQHF. The CDR3 nucleotides are TGTGCCAGCAGGTCGGGGACGGGATCGCAGCCCCAGCATTTT.

The chain combines TRBV5-1 with TRBJ1-2; 8 nucleotides agree with TRBD1. The CDR3 contains 13 residues. Germline lookup yields CDR1 SGHRS and CDR2 YFSETQ. J gave up 7 bases and V 0 bases, and 2 bases lay outside the gene matches. The CDR3 here is CASSLDGTGGYTF. DNA for the CDR3: TGCGCCAGCAGCTTGGATGGGACAGGTGGCTACACCTTC.

The genes are TRBV5-4 and TRBJ1-2; the D is unclear. The ends were cut back, 4 bases at V and 3 bases at J, with 7 bases in the middle. CDR1 is SGHNT and CDR2 is YYREEE in the germline V gene (reference sequence). This CDR3 comprises 12 residues. This CDR3 is CASSRIDYGYTF. DNA for the CDR3: TGTGCCAGCAGCAGAATTGACTATGGCTACACCTTC.

CDR3 amino acids: CATSRAVGASGGEQFF. The CDR3 region has the DNA TGTGCCACCAGCAGGGCGGTCGGCGCGAGTGGGGGTGAGCAGTTCTTC. This chain joins TRBV15 and TRBJ2-1, with D tentatively TRBD1 or TRBD2 (5 bases each). CDR3 length: 16 amino acids. Germline V gives CDR1 LNHNV, CDR2 YYDKDF (reference sequence). Trimming stripped 3 bases from V and 9 bases from J, with 21 bases between.

Only one count was recorded for this clone. This rearrangement joins TRBV28 to TRBJ2-7, with TRBD2 matching 11 bases. With 8 bases clipped from V and 5 bases from J, the junction kept 2 bases outside the gene matches. Germline-derived CDR1 and CDR2 are MDHEN and SYDVKM. This CDR3 spans 12 amino acids. CDR3 DNA sequence: TGTGCCAGCCTAGCGGGAGGCCACGAGCAGTACTTC. Residues: CASLAGGHEQYF.

This chain uses TRBV5-1 with TRBJ2-5, with a weak D call TRBD1 (5 bases). V was clipped by 0 bases and J by 5 bases, with 8 bases between them. Germline V gene lookup returns CDR1 SGHRS and CDR2 YFSETQ. CDR3 size: 13 residues. The CDR3 nucleotides are TGCGCCAGCAGCTTGGGACAGTGGGAGACCCAGTACTTC. Its protein product is CASSLGQWETQYF.

The chain joins TRBV5-5 to TRBJ2-7; tentatively, D is TRBD2 (5 bases). CDR3 length equals 15 residues. Germline V CDR1 and CDR2: SGHKS, YYEKEE (reference sequence). V dropped 5 bases and J dropped 2 bases, with 17 bases sitting between them. CDR3 amino acids: CASRNRTGQAYEQYF. The CDR3 DNA sequence: TGTGCCAGCAGGAATCGGACTGGTCAGGCCTACGAGCAGTACTTC.

The gene calls are TRBV29-1 and TRBJ2-3, with D possibly being TRBD1 (5 bases). The CDR3 runs to 13 residues. Germline V gene lookup returns CDR1 SQVTM and CDR2 ANQGSEA. The V gene lost 2 bases and the J gene lost 2 bases, with 8 bases spanning the gap. The CDR3 DNA is TGCAGCGTTGAAAACAGGAACACAGATACGCAGTATTTT. This encodes CSVENRNTDTQYF.

The chain recombines TRBV18 with TRBJ2-5; a possible D gene is TRBD1 (6 bases). This CDR3 region has 16 residues. Germline V lookup: CDR1 KGHSH, CDR2 LQKENI. The ends were cut back, 1 base at V and 0 bases at J, with 12 bases in the middle. CDR3 in amino acids: CASSPLSGVDQETQYF. As DNA, the CDR3 is TGTGCCAGCTCACCACTTTCAGGGGTAGACCAAGAGACCCAGTACTTC.

The J gene is TRBJ1-1, the V gene TRBV11-2; D may be TRBD1 (5 bases). V lost 1 base and J lost 3, with 9 bases in between. CDR1 is SGHAT, CDR2 FQNNGV, per germline. The CDR3 is 14 residues long. The CDR3, as DNA: TGTGCCAGCAGCTTAGCCTGGGGGGACACTGAAGCTTTCTTT. Its translation: CASSLAWGDTEAFF.

The V gene is TRBV2, the J gene TRBJ2-5; D is perhaps TRBD2 (6 bases). Germline values: CDR1 SNHLY, CDR2 FYNNEI. This CDR3 contains 13 residues. V gave up 6 bases and J gave up 5 bases, with 13 bases separating them. For the CDR3, the DNA is TGTGCCAGCAGGGTGACTAGGGAGGAGACCCAGTACTTC. Translation: CASRVTREETQYF.

This clone occurred once. At one end, the junction sequence differs from germline, possibly due to a read error. The chain carries TRBV7-8 and TRBJ1-1; 8 nucleotides align to TRBD1. The CDR3 is 16 residues long. Germline CDR1 reads SGHVS; CDR2 reads FQNEAQ. CDR3 region: CASSLVRTGKSAEAFF. CDR3 sequence (DNA): TGCGCCAGCAGCTTAGTAAGGACAGGGAAATCGGCTGAAGCTTTCTTT.

The V gene is TRBV7-8, the J gene TRBJ1-3, with a weak D call TRBD1 (5 bases). The V end lost 1 base, the J end lost 8 bases, and 9 bases lay between the germline ends. The CDR3 consists of 13 residues. Germline V gives CDR1 SGHVS, CDR2 FQNEAQ. As DNA, the CDR3 is TGTGCCAGCAGCTTAGGAGGGGCCCACACCATATATTTT. This translates into CASSLGGAHTIYF. Full variable domain (missing parts from reference TRBV7-8 and TRBJ1-3): GAGVSQSPRYKVAKRGQDVALRCDPISGHVSLFWYQQALGQGPEFLTYFQNEAQLDKSGLPSDRFFAERPEGSVSTLKIQRTQQEDSAVYLCASSLGGAHTIYFGEGSWLTVV.